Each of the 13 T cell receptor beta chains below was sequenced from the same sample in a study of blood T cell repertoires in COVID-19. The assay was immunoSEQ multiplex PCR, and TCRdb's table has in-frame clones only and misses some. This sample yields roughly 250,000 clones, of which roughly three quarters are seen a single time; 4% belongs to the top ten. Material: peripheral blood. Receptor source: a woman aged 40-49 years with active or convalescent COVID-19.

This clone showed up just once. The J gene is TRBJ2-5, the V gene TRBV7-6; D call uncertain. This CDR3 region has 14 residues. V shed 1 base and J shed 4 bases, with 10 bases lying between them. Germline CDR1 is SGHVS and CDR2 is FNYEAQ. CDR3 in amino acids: CASSLVVTGETQYF. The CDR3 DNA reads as TGTGCCAGCAGCTTAGTCGTTACCGGAGAGACCCAGTACTTC. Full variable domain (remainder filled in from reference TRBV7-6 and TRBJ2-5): GAGVSQSPRYKVTKRGQDVALRCDPISGHVSLYWYRQALGQGPEFLTYFNYEAQQDKSGLPNDRFSAERPEGSISTLTIQRTEQRDSAMYRCASSLVVTGETQYFGPGTRLLVL.

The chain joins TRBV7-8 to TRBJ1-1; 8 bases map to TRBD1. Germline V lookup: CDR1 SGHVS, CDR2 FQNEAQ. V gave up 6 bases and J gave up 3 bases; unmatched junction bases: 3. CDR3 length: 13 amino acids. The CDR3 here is CASRVTGDTEAFF. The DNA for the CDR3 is TGTGCCAGCAGAGTGACAGGGGACACTGAAGCTTTCTTT.

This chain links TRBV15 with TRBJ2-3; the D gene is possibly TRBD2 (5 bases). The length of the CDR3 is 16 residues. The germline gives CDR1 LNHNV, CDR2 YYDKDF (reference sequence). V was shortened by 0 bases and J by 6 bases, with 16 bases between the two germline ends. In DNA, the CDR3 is TGTGCCACCAGCAGAGATCTAGCAGAAGGGATCGATACGCAGTATTTT. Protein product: CATSRDLAEGIDTQYF.

In DNA, the CDR3 is TGCGCCAGCCGGCCCCCGCAGGGAAACTCTGAAGCTTTCTTT. Protein sequence: CASRPPQGNSEAFF. This rearrangement joins TRBV5-1 to TRBJ1-1; weak D call: TRBD1 (5 bases). The V end was cut by 7 bases, the J end by 6 bases, with 19 bases between. The CDR3 extends over 14 amino acids. Germline assignment: CDR1 SGHRS and CDR2 YFSETQ.

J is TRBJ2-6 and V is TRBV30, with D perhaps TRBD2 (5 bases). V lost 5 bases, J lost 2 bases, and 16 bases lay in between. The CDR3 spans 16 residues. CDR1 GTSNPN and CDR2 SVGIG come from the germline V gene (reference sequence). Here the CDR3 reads CAWGLRGNPGANVLTF. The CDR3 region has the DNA TGTGCCTGGGGTTTACGGGGAAACCCTGGGGCCAACGTCCTGACTTTC.

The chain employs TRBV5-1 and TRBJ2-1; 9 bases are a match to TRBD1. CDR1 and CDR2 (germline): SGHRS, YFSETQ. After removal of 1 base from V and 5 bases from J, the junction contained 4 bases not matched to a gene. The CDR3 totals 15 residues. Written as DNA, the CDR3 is TGCGCCAGCAGCTTGTCGGGACAGGGTAACAATGAGCAGTTCTTC. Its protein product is CASSLSGQGNNEQFF.

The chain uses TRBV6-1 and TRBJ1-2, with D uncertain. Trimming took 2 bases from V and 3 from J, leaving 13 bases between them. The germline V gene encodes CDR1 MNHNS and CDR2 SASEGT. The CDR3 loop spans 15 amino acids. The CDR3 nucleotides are TGTGCCAGCAGTGAATTCTTAGGGAGGGACTATGGCTACACCTTC. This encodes CASSEFLGRDYGYTF.

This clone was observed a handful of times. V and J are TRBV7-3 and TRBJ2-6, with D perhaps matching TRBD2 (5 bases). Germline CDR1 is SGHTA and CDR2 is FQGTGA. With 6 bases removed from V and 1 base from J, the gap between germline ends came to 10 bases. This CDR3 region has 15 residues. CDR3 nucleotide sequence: TGTGCCAGCAGGAACGGGGTTTCTGGGGCCAACGTCCTGACTTTC. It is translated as CASRNGVSGANVLTF.

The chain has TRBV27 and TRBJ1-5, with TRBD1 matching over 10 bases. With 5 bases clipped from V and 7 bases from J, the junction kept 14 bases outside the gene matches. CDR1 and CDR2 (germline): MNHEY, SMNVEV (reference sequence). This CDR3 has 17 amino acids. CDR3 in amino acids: CASSDRGRTLGRQPQHF. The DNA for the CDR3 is TGTGCCAGCAGTGACAGGGGGCGCACTCTGGGTAGACAGCCCCAGCATTTT.

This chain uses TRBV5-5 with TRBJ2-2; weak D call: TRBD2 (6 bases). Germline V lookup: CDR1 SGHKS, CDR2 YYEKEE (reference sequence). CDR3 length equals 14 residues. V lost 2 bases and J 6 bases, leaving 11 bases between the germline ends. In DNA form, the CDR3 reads TGTGCCAGCAGCTTAGGAGGGATCTCCGGGGAGCTGTTTTTT. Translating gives CASSLGGISGELFF.

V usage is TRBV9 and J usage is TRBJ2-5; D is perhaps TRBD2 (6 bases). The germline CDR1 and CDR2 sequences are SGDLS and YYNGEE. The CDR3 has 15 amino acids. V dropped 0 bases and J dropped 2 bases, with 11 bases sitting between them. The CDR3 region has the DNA TGTGCCAGCAGCGTAGCGGCCGGGGGACAAGAGACCCAGTACTTC. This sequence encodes CASSVAAGGQETQYF.

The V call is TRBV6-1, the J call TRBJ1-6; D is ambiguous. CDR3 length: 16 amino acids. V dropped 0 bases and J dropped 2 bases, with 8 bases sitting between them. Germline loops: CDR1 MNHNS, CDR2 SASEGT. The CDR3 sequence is CASSEAAGTYNSPLHF. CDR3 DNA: TGTGCCAGCAGTGAAGCCGCGGGGACCTATAATTCACCCCTCCACTTT.

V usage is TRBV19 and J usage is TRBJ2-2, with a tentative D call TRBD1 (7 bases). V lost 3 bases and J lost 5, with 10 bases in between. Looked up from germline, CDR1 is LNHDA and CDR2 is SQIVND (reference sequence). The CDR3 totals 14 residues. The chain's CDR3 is CASSMSGGTGELFF. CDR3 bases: TGTGCCAGTAGTATGTCAGGGGGGACCGGGGAGCTGTTTTTT.